This paragraph reports one T cell receptor (beta chain). Its antigen is unknown. Trimming took off 5 bases at V and 11 bases at J, with 10 bases between the two ends. The CDR3 has 11 residues. Germline V gene lookup returns CDR1 LNHDA and CDR2 SQIVND (reference sequence). These data belong to a study of shared clonotypes between healthy human individuals. Study observations and caveats: Collection of samples was limited to blood; tissue repertoires likely differ. Large sequencing depth failed to make sorted-subset sequencing complete, rarefaction showed.

Original processing methods: Sequence data from immunoSEQ were junction-only and lacked quality scores; consequently, filtering differed. Using immunoSEQ multiplex PCR, the repertoire was profiled, and TCRdb retains in-frame clones only, with some absent. The D gene and trimming were derived from the DNA, and the V and J assignments and clone size from that table. The table records roughly 660,000 clones, about 90% of them present only once. Combining CD45RO+ cells with CCR7-negative CD45RA+ TemRA cells gave CD8 memory. The specimen sequenced was memory CD8+ T cells from PBMCs. The subset: CD45RO+ cells pooled with CCR7-negative TemRA cells. The chain combines TRBV19 with TRBJ2-4; weak D call: TRBD2 (6 bases). This receptor was identified in a man aged 18 to 29 in good health. Some clones in this sample may be carry-over from other donors' samples. The CDR3 bases are TGTGCCAGTAGTGTCCGGGACTTTCAGTACTTC. This encodes CASSVRDFQYF.